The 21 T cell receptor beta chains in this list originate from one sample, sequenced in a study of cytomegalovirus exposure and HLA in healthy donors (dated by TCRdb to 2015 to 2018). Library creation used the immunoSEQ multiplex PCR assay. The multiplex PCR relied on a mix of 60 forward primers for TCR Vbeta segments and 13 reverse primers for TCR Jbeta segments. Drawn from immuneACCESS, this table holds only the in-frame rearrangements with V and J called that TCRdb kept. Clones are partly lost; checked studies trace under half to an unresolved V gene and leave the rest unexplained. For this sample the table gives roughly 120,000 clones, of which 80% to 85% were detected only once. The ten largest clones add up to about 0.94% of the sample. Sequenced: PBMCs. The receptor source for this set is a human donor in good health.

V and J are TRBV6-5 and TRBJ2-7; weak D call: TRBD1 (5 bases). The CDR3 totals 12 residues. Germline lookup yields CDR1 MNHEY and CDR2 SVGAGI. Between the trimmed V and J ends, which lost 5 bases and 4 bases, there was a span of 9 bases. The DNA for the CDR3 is TGTGCCAGCAGTAATACAGGTTACGAGCAGTACTTC. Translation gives CASSNTGYEQYF.

CDR3 DNA: TGTGCCAGTCCAACCCTACTAGCGGGAGACAATGAGCAGTTCTTC. This sequence encodes CASPTLLAGDNEQFF. The rearrangement links TRBV2 to TRBJ2-1, with 11 bases identical to TRBD2. The CDR3 covers 15 residues. The trim removed 9 bases at V and 5 bases at J, leaving 9 bases unmatched. CDR1 SNHLY and CDR2 FYNNEI come from the germline V gene.

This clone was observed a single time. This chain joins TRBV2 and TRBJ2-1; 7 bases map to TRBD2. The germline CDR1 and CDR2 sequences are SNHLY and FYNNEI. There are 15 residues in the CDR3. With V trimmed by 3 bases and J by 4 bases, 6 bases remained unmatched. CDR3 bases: TGTGCCAGCAGTGAGTGGGGGGGAGGATACAATGAGCAGTTCTTC. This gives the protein CASSEWGGGYNEQFF.

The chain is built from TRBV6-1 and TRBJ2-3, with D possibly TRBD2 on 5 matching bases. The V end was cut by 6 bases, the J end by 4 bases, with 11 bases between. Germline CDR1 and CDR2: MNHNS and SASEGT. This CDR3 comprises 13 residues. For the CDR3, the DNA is TGTGCCAGCAGCCGGGATTTTGCAGATACGCAGTATTTT. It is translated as CASSRDFADTQYF.

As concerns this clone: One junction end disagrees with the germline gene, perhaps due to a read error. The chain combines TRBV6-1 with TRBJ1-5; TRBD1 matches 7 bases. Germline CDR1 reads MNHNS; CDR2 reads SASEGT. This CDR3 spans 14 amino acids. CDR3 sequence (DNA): TGTGCCAGCACTGAACGAGGGGGCGGTCAGCCCCAGCATTTT. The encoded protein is CASTERGGGQPQHF.

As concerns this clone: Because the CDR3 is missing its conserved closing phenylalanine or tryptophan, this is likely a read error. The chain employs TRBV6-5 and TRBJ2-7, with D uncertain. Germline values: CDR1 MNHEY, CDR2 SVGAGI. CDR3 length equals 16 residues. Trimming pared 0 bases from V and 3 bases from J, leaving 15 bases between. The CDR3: CASSYSHDLGVYEQYL. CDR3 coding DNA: TGTGCCAGCAGTTACTCACACGACCTAGGAGTCTACGAGCAGTACCTC.

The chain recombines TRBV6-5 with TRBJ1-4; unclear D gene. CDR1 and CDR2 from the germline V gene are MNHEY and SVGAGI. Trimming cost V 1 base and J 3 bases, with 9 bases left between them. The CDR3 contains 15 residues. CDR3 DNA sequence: TGTGCCAGCAGTTACTTGCGAGGGTCTAATGAAAAACTGTTTTTT. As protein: CASSYLRGSNEKLFF.

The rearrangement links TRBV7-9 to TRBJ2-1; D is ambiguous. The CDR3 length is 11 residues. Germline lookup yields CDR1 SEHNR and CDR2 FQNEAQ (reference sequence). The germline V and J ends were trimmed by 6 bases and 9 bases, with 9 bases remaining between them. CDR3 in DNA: TGTGCCAGCAGGGGTTCGGGTGAGCAGTTCTTC. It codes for CASRGSGEQFF. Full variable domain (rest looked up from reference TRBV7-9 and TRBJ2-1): DTGVSQNPRHKITKRGQNVTFRCDPISEHNRLYWYRQTLGQGPEFLTYFQNEAQLEKSRLLSDRFSAERPKGSFSTLEIQRTEQGDSAMYLCASRGSGEQFFGPGTRLTVL.

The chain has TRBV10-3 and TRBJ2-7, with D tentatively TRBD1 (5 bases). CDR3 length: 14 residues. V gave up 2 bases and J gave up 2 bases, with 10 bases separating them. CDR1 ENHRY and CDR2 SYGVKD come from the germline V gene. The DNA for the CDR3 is TGTGCCATCAGTGAGGTAACAGGTACCTACGAGCAGTACTTC. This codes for CAISEVTGTYEQYF.

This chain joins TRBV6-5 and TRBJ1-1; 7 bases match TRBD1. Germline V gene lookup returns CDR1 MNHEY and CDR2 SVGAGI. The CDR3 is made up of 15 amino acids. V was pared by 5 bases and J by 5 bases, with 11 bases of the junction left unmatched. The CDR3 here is CASSPPTGQRTEAFF. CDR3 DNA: TGTGCCAGCAGTCCACCCACGGGACAGCGTACTGAAGCTTTCTTT.

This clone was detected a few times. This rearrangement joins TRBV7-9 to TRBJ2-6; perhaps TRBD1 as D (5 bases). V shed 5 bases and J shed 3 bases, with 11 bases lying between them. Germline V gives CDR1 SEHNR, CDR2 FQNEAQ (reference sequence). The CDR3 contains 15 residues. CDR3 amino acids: CASSPRVSGANVLTF. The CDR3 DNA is TGTGCCAGCAGCCCCAGGGTAAGTGGGGCCAACGTCCTGACTTTC.

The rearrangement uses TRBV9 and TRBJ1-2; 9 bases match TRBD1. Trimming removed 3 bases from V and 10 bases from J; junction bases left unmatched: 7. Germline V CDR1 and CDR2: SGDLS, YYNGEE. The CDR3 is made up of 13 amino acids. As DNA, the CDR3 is TGTGCCAGCAGCGAGGGGACAGGGAAGACCTACACCTTC. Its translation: CASSEGTGKTYTF.

The CDR3 nucleotides read TGCGCCAGCAGCCAAGAAGTAGTACCTGACGAGCAGTACTTC. Translating it yields CASSQEVVPDEQYF. The chain couples TRBV4-1 to TRBJ2-7, with D hard to call. Germline V CDR1 and CDR2: MGHRA, YSYEKL. The germline V and J ends were trimmed by 0 bases and 5 bases, with 11 bases remaining between them. The CDR3 is 14 amino acids.

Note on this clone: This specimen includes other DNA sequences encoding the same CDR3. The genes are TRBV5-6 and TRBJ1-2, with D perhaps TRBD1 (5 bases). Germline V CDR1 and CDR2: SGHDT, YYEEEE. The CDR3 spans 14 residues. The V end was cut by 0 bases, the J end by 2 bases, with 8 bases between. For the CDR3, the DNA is TGTGCCAGCAGCTTGGGTACAGGCAACTATGGCTACACCTTC. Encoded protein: CASSLGTGNYGYTF.

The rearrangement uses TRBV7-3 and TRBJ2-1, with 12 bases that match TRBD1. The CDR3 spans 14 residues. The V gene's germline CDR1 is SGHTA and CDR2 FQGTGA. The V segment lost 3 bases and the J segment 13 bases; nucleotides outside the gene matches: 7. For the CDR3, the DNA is TGTGCCAGCAGCTTCGGGACAGGGGGCTGGGAACAGTTCTTC. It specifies CASSFGTGGWEQFF.

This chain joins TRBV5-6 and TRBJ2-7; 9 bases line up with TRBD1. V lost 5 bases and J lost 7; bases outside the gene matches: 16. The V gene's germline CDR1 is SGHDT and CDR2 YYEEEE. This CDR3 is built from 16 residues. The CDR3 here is CASRKWIGTGTQEQYF. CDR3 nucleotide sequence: TGTGCCAGCAGGAAATGGATTGGGACAGGGACTCAAGAGCAGTACTTC.

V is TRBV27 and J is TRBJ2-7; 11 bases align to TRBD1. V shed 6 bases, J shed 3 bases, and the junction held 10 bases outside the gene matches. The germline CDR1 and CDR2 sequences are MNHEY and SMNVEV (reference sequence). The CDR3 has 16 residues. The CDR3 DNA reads TGTGCCAGCAGGTTCGGGTTAGGGACAGGGGGCTACGAGCAGTACTTC. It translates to CASRFGLGTGGYEQYF.

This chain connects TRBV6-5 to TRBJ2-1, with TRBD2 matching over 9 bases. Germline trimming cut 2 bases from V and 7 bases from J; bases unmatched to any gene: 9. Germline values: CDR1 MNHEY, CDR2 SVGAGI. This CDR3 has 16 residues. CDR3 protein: CASSYIAGAVQNEQFF. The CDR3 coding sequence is TGTGCCAGCAGTTACATAGCGGGGGCCGTGCAGAATGAGCAGTTCTTC.

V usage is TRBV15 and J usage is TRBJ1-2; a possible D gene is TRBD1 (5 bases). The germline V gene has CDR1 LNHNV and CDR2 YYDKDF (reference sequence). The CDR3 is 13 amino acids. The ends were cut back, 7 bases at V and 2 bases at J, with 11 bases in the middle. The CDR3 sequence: CATTTTGNYGYTF. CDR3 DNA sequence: TGTGCCACCACCACTACAGGAAACTATGGCTACACCTTC.

In DNA form, the CDR3 reads TGCAGCGTTGTATTTTGGGGGGAAGGAACTGAAGCTTTCTTT. This gives the protein CSVVFWGEGTEAFF. V gene TRBV29-1 combines with J gene TRBJ1-1; D is perhaps TRBD1 (5 bases). This CDR3 has 14 residues. Germline CDR1 and CDR2: SQVTM and ANQGSEA. V shed 4 bases and J shed 5 bases, with 17 bases lying between them.

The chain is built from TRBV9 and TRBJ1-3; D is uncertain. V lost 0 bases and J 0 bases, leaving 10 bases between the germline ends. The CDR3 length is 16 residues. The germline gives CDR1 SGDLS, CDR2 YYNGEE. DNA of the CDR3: TGTGCCAGCAGCGTAGTCCCCGCTAACTCTGGAAACACCATATATTTT. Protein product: CASSVVPANSGNTIYF. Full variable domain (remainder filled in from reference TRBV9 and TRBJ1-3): DSGVTQTPKHLITATGQRVTLRCSPRSGDLSVYWYQQSLDQGLQFLIQYYNGEERAKGNILERFSAQQFPDLHSELNLSSLELGDSALYFCASSVVPANSGNTIYFGEGSWLTVV.